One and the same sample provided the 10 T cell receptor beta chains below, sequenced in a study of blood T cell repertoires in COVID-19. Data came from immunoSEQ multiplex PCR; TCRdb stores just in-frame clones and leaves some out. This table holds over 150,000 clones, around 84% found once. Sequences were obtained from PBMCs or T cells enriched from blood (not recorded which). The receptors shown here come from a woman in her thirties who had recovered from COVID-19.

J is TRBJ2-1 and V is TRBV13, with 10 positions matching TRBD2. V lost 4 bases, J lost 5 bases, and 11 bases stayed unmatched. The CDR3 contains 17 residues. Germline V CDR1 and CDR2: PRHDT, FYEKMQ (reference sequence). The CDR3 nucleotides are TGTGCCAGCAGCTCCAGAGGCCTAGCGGGAGAGGACAATGAGCAGTTCTTC. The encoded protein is CASSSRGLAGEDNEQFF.

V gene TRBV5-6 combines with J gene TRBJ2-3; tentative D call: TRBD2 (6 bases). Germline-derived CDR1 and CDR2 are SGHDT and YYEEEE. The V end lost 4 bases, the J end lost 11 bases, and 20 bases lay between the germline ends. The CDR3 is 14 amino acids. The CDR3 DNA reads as TGTGCCAGCAGCCCCCGGGACTCCTTTATCATGCAGTATTTT. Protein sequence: CASSPRDSFIMQYF. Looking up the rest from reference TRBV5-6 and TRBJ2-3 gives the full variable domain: DAGVTQSPTHLIKTRGQQVTLRCSPKSGHDTVSWYQQALGQGPQFIFQYYEEEERQRGNFPDRFSGHQFPNYSSELNVNALLLGDSALYLCASSPRDSFIMQYFGPGTRLTVL.

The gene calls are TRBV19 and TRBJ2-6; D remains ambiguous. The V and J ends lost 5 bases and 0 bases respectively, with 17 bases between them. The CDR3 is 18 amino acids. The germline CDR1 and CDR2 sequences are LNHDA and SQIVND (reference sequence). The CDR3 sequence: CASSSEIHFISGANVLTF. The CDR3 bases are TGTGCCAGTAGTTCGGAGATCCACTTTATCTCTGGGGCCAACGTCCTGACTTTC.

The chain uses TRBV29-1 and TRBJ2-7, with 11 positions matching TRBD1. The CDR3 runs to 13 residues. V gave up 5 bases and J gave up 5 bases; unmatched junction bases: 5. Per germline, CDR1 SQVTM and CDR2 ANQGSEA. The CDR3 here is CSVTRDRGDEQYF. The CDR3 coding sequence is TGCAGCGTTACCCGGGACAGGGGGGACGAGCAGTACTTC.

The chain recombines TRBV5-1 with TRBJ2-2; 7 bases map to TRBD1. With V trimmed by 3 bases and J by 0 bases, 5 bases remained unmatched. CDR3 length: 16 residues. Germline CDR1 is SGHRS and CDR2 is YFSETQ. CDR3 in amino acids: CASSSEGATNTGELFF. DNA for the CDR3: TGCGCCAGCAGCTCCGAGGGGGCGACGAACACCGGGGAGCTGTTTTTT.

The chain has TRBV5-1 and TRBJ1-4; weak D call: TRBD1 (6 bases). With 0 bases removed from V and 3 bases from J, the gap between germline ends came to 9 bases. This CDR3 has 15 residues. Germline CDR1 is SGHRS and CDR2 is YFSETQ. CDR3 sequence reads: CASSLEDSPNEKLFF. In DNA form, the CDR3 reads TGCGCCAGCAGCTTGGAGGACAGCCCTAATGAAAAACTGTTTTTT.

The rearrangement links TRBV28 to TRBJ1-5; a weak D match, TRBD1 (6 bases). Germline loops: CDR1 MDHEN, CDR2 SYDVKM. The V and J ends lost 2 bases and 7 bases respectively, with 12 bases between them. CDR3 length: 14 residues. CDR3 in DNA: TGTGCCAGCAGTTTACGGGGGGCCCGACAGCCCCAGCATTTT. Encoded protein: CASSLRGARQPQHF.

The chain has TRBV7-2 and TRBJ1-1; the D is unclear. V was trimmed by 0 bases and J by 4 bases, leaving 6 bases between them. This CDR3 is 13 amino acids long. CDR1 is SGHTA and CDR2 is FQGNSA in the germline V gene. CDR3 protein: CASSLASGTEAFF. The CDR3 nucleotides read TGTGCCAGCAGCTTAGCTAGCGGCACTGAAGCTTTCTTT.

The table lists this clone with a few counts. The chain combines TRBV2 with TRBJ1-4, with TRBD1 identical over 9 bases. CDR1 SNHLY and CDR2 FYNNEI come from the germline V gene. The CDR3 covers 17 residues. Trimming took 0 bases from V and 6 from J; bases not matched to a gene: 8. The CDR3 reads CASSEALGQGRDEKLFF. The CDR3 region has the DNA TGTGCCAGCAGTGAAGCTCTGGGACAGGGACGGGATGAAAAACTGTTTTTT.

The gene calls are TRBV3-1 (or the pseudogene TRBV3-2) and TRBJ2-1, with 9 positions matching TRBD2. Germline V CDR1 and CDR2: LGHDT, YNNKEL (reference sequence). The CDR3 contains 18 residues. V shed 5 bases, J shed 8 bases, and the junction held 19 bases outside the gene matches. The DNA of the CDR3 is TGTGCCAGCAGCGGCCGGCCGGGGGCTAGCGGGAATTCGGATGAGCAGTTCTTC. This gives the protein CASSGRPGASGNSDEQFF.